Listed here is a single T cell receptor beta chain. Its antigen is as yet unknown. This record belongs to a study of blood T cells in healthy people across ages. Study conclusions and caveats: A conclusive naive versus antigen-experienced comparison was prevented by the unsorted PBMCs. Roughly linear declines in TCR beta diversity per million T cells occurred with age.

With a J-beta primer mix and a sample-barcoded 5' primer, a second PCR ran 7 to 11 cycles. Each cDNA molecule was tagged by a template-switch adaptor with 12 random nucleotides. Using its own MiXCR run on the 5' RACE reads, TCRdb lists one record per CDR3 protein. The sample carries hundreds of thousands of distinct CDR3 sequences, 58% recorded once. This CDR3 spans 13 amino acids. Germline CDR1 and CDR2: SGHTA and FQGNSA. The ends were cut back, 3 bases at V and 8 bases at J, with 13 bases in the middle. This TCR was recovered from a man aged 60 to 69 in good health. This chain links TRBV7-2 with TRBJ1-2, with D possibly matching TRBD1 (5 bases). The sample taken for sequencing was blood. The CDR3 region is CASSLGRAGGYTF. As DNA, the CDR3 is TGTGCCAGCAGCTTGGGACGGGCGGGGGGCTACACCTTC.